The rows below give T cell receptor beta chains drawn from one sample of a study of immune cell composition in non-small cell lung cancer. Clones were read by immunoSEQ multiplex PCR, and TCRdb kept only the in-frame ones, dropping some. The sample holds about 3,100 clones, around 79% seen once. Sequencing used non-adjacent lung tissue. The receptors originated from a human donor with non-small cell lung cancer. Each CDR3 is given without its conserved first and last residue. Clone size is not always given. Where it is, it says once, few, many or a class for expanded clones.

v_gene	j_gene	abundance	CDR3aa
TRBV7-6	TRBJ2-1	few	ASSLVSGRYNEQF
TRBV11-2	TRBJ2-6	-	ASSLKLPGASGANVLT
TRBV7-9	TRBJ1-2	few	ASSLGAIEGYT
TRBV27	TRBJ2-7	-	ASSGDLAGYEQY
TRBV19	TRBJ1-5	-	ASSMADNQPQH
TRBV5-4	TRBJ1-2	-	ASSLTGGNYGYT
TRBV4-3	TRBJ2-1	-	ASSRLGASGNEQF
TRBV7-9	TRBJ2-1	-	ASSLSTYNEQF
TRBV6-1	TRBJ2-7	-	ASSLGQGFEQY
TRBV19	TRBJ2-3	-	ASRGLATSTDTQY
TRBV7-2	TRBJ2-3	-	ASSSNRVGAADTQY
TRBV6-1	TRBJ1-2	once	ASRNPGEGYT
TRBV13	TRBJ2-2	-	ASSPHGPIITGDTGELF
TRBV18	TRBJ2-2	few	ASSNPGQGATGELF
TRBV10-3	TRBJ2-3	-	AISESMTATDTQY
TRBV19	TRBJ2-3	once	ASSPSALALDTQY
TRBV10-3	TRBJ1-5	-	AISESLWEDQPQH
TRBV2	TRBJ1-1	large	ASSGQGNTEAF
TRBV5-6	TRBJ2-3	-	ASSFGLAGALGDTQY
TRBV2	TRBJ2-6	-	ASSANRAGANVLT
TRBV5-1	TRBJ1-1	once	ASSLGHPNTEAF
TRBV15	TRBJ2-3	-	ATSRVPTREVTDTQY
TRBV11-2	TRBJ2-1	-	ASSSRGRGNEQF
TRBV19	TRBJ1-5	-	ASSPTQGKSNQPQH
TRBV7-2	TRBJ2-2	-	ASSLEMDRRRAGELF
TRBV7-9	TRBJ2-5	-	ASSLGQPRETQY
TRBV11-2	TRBJ1-5	-	ASRRNRGSNQPQH
TRBV7-9	TRBJ1-1	-	ASSSPLDRYDGEAF
TRBV19	TRBJ2-5	-	ASSIDRANQETQY
TRBV5-1	TRBJ2-5	-	ASSWRRIQETQY
TRBV6-6	TRBJ1-2	once	ASSGDRGGGYGYT
TRBV27	TRBJ2-3	-	ASSPGHSTDTQY
TRBV7-2	TRBJ1-5	-	ASSFLTGAEQPQH
TRBV20-1	TRBJ2-5	-	SAAGEETQY
TRBV5-4	TRBJ2-1	few	ASSSGIQDEQF
TRBV6-1	TRBJ1-5	few	ASSGTGVTNQPQH
TRBV7-7	TRBJ2-2	-	ASRRGLNTGELF
TRBV19	TRBJ2-5	-	ASSIISGQGMKTQY
TRBV19	TRBJ2-7	few	ASSAPGQLWEQY
TRBV15	TRBJ2-2	-	ATRTADRDTGELF
TRBV7-6	TRBJ1-6	few	ASSLDHSMINSPLH
TRBV28	TRBJ2-5	-	ASSFLIGGQETQY
TRBV11-2	TRBJ2-1	-	ASSDDAGGLEQF
TRBV29-1	TRBJ2-3	-	STTSGGIDTQY
TRBV7-4	TRBJ2-7	-	ASSPSGISGGRNEQY
TRBV5-1	TRBJ2-3	once	ASSVTGDRADTQY
TRBV19	TRBJ1-2	-	ASSIPQGSNNYGYT
TRBV5-1	TRBJ2-3	-	ASSFLGTARESTDTQY
TRBV2	TRBJ1-5	-	ASSAGGLGNQPQH
TRBV6-6	TRBJ1-5	-	ASSYQFSNQPQH
TRBV27	TRBJ2-1	-	ASTRARDSYNEQF
TRBV11-3	TRBJ2-1	-	ASSLVGQNEQF
TRBV29-1	TRBJ1-1	-	SVVYSPDTEAF